The clone carrying this TCR beta chain is labeled as medium-sized. Its antigen is undetermined. The length of the CDR3 is 13 residues. V lost 6 bases, J lost 2 bases, and 14 bases lay in between. CDR1 DFQATT and CDR2 SNEGSKA come from the germline V gene (reference sequence). These data are taken from a study of breast tumors, draining lymph nodes, adjacent tissues. General observations from the study: Luminal-like breast cancer showed significantly higher tumor–nontumor repertoire similarity than basal-like. Most tumor T cells seemingly derive from lymph node, then expand in tumor. Compared with lymph nodes, tumors were less diverse; compared with nontumor tissue, more. Tumor T cell lymph node origin was a supported hypothesis, not proven.

TCRdb passed the multiplex PCR reads through MiXCR, listing each CDR3 protein once. This sample has fewer than 80,000 distinct CDR3 sequences, with 40% to 45% found just once. The sequencing sample was made of breast tumor tissue. This chain connects TRBV20-1 to TRBJ2-7; unclear D gene. The receptor was isolated from a female donor with breast cancer. Some clones in this sample may be carry-over from other donors' samples. The CDR3 sequence: CSARRLEPYEQYF. CDR3 bases: TGCAGTGCGAGACGTCTCGAACCCTACGAGCAGTACTTC.